Following are 17 T cell receptor beta chains from one sample sequenced in a study of blood T cell repertoires in COVID-19 (dated by TCRdb to the early 2020s). Library preparation employed the immunoSEQ multiplex PCR assay. Imported from immuneACCESS, the table was reduced by TCRdb to in-frame sequences with V and J called. These copies leave out some clones; in studies compared against another copy, an unresolved V gene accounts for under half, and the cause of the remainder is not known. This sample gives 80,000 to 100,000 clones in total; 82% of them show up just once. About 11% of the sample goes to the ten largest clones. The sequenced sample consisted of peripheral blood. The receptors originated from a man aged 65-85 years with active or convalescent COVID-19.

The chain has TRBV4-2 and TRBJ2-2, with 10 bases matching TRBD1. J gave up 6 bases and V 2 bases, and 12 bases lay outside the gene matches. This CDR3 contains 18 residues. Germline lookup yields CDR1 LGHNA and CDR2 YNFKEQ. In nucleotides, the CDR3 is TGTGCCAGCAGCCAAAACCGGGACAGGGGTATGGAGGCCGGGGAGCTGTTTTTT. Its translation is CASSQNRDRGMEAGELFF.

The chain links TRBV10-3 to TRBJ2-3; TRBD2 agrees at 8 bases. V lost 0 bases, J lost 1 base, and 0 bases stayed unmatched. CDR1 is ENHRY, CDR2 SYGVKD, per germline. The CDR3 has 15 residues. CDR3 amino acids: CAISESRGGTDTQYF. CDR3 bases: TGTGCCATCAGTGAGTCGCGGGGGGGCACAGATACGCAGTATTTT.

The chain recombines TRBV3-1 (or the pseudogene TRBV3-2) with TRBJ2-5; TRBD2 agrees at 13 bases. CDR3 size: 16 residues. V dropped 4 bases and J dropped 3; count of bases not matched to a gene: 5. The germline CDR1 and CDR2 sequences are LGHDT and YNNKEL (reference sequence). As DNA, the CDR3 is TGTGCCAGCAGCCGACTAGCGGGGGGCCCAAAAGAGACCCAGTACTTC. It yields the protein CASSRLAGGPKETQYF.

This clone was seen ten or more times. The chain uses TRBV6-5 and TRBJ1-1; 8 positions agree with TRBD1. Losses at the gene ends were 10 bases for V and 2 bases for J; bases not matched to a gene: 6. Germline values: CDR1 MNHEY, CDR2 SVGAGI. This CDR3 has 13 amino acids. CDR3 sequence: CATTDRVNTEAFF. The CDR3 DNA reads as TGTGCCACCACGGACAGGGTCAACACTGAAGCTTTCTTT.

This chain joins TRBV2 and TRBJ1-2; 9 bases agree with TRBD1. CDR1 is SNHLY and CDR2 is FYNNEI in the germline V gene. V was clipped by 4 bases and J by 7 bases; unmatched bases: 4. The CDR3 spans 13 residues. CDR3 amino acids: CASSGTGDGGYTF. The CDR3 nucleotides read TGTGCCAGCAGTGGGACAGGGGACGGTGGCTACACCTTC.

The V gene is TRBV15, the J gene TRBJ2-7; 7 bases are a match to TRBD1. This CDR3 region has 14 residues. Germline V gives CDR1 LNHNV, CDR2 YYDKDF (reference sequence). The trim removed 7 bases at V and 2 bases at J, leaving 8 bases unmatched. The CDR3 nucleotides read TGTGCCACCAACAGGACAGGCCCTACCTACGAGCAGTACTTC. Its protein is CATNRTGPTYEQYF.

The chain combines TRBV20-1 with TRBJ1-2; a possible D gene is TRBD1 (5 bases). There are 11 residues in the CDR3. V was cut by 7 bases and J by 8 bases, with 14 bases left in between. Germline V gene sequence: CDR1 DFQATT, CDR2 SNEGSKA (reference sequence). The CDR3 nucleotides read TGCAGTGTTCAGGGTCGGGGGGGCTACACCTTC. Translated, it gives CSVQGRGGYTF.

The chain recombines TRBV5-1 with TRBJ2-5, with no clear D. V was pared by 0 bases and J by 1 base, with 10 bases between. This CDR3 is 15 amino acids long. CDR1 is SGHRS and CDR2 is YFSETQ in the germline V gene. The CDR3 nucleotides read TGCGCCAGCAGCTTGGTGAGATCCGGCCAAGAGACCCAGTACTTC. This translates into CASSLVRSGQETQYF.

Points on this clone: Compared with germline, one end of the junction differs, possibly owing to a read error. The chain uses TRBV6-2 or TRBV6-3 and TRBJ2-2, with a tentative D call TRBD2 (6 bases). The CDR3 runs to 15 residues. Germline V gene sequence: CDR1 MNHEY, CDR2 SVGEGT. CDR3 DNA sequence: TGTGCCGGCAGTTACTACGGGGGTAACACCGGGGAGCTGTTTTTT. It encodes CAGSYYGGNTGELFF.

This chain uses TRBV5-1 with TRBJ1-2; 7 nucleotides agree with TRBD1. CDR3 size: 15 residues. CDR1 and CDR2 (germline): SGHRS, YFSETQ. After removal of 0 bases from V and 6 bases from J, the junction contained 8 bases not matched to a gene. CDR3: CASSLVAGGSNGYTF. CDR3 bases: TGCGCCAGCAGCTTGGTGGCAGGGGGTAGCAATGGCTACACCTTC.

This clone was seen just once. The chain recombines TRBV4-3 with TRBJ1-2; D gene ambiguous. Per germline, CDR1 LGHNA and CDR2 YSLEER. CDR3 size: 14 residues. The V and J ends lost 0 bases and 0 bases respectively, with 5 bases between them. Written as DNA, the CDR3 is TGCGCCAGCAGCCAAGACAGTGCTAACTATGGCTACACCTTC. This codes for CASSQDSANYGYTF.

This chain links TRBV2 with TRBJ1-2; D is unclear. This CDR3 region has 12 residues. From germline, CDR1 is SNHLY and CDR2 FYNNEI. V shed 8 bases and J shed 3 bases, with 10 bases lying between them. The CDR3: CASGSMDYGYTF. For the CDR3, the DNA is TGTGCCAGCGGCAGTATGGACTATGGCTACACCTTC.

Remarks on this clone: The same CDR3 also results from other DNA sequences found in this sample. The V gene is TRBV3-1 (or the pseudogene TRBV3-2), the J gene TRBJ2-7; TRBD2 matches 7 bases. This CDR3 comprises 14 residues. The V gene end was trimmed by 6 bases and the J gene end by 6 bases; junction bases not matched to a gene: 11. Germline V gene lookup returns CDR1 LGHDT and CDR2 YNNKEL (reference sequence). The CDR3: CASRSSGGGGEQYF. Here the CDR3 DNA reads TGTGCCAGCAGGTCCTCGGGCGGGGGTGGCGAGCAGTACTTC.

This chain uses TRBV4-2 with TRBJ2-7, with D tentatively TRBD1 (5 bases). Trimming shortened V by 1 base and J by 2 bases, and 12 bases separated the two germline ends. Germline V gene data show CDR1 as LGHNA and CDR2 as YNFKEQ. This CDR3 is built from 15 residues. The CDR3 nucleotides read TGTGCCAGCAGCCAAGGGGGCCGCGGCACCTACGAGCAGTACTTC. It codes for CASSQGGRGTYEQYF.

The J gene is TRBJ2-3, the V gene TRBV3-1 (or the pseudogene TRBV3-2); a possible D gene is TRBD2 (6 bases). The CDR3 sequence is 15 residues long. Germline values: CDR1 LGHDT, CDR2 YNNKEL (reference sequence). Trimming took off 4 bases at V and 3 bases at J, with 14 bases between the two ends. Written as DNA, the CDR3 is TGTGCCAGCAGCCCACCCGGGACTCAAACAGATACGCAGTATTTT. It codes for CASSPPGTQTDTQYF.

The chain employs TRBV7-9 and TRBJ2-1, with TRBD2 matching over 8 bases. V dropped 2 bases and J dropped 8; count of bases not matched to a gene: 8. This CDR3 region has 15 residues. Germline V gene sequence: CDR1 SEHNR, CDR2 FQNEAQ (reference sequence). The CDR3 DNA follows: TGTGCCAGCAGCTTACGGGGCGGGGGGCGGTATGAGCAGTTCTTC. Amino acids: CASSLRGGGRYEQFF.

This clone appeared a single time. The chain recombines TRBV7-8 with TRBJ2-3; D possibly corresponds to TRBD2 (5 bases). Germline lookup yields CDR1 SGHVS and CDR2 FQNEAQ. CDR3 length equals 12 residues. Trimming removed 5 bases from V and 5 bases from J, with 8 bases in between. The CDR3 region is CASSLREDTQYF. For the CDR3, the DNA is TGTGCCAGCAGCCTACGGGAAGATACGCAGTATTTT.